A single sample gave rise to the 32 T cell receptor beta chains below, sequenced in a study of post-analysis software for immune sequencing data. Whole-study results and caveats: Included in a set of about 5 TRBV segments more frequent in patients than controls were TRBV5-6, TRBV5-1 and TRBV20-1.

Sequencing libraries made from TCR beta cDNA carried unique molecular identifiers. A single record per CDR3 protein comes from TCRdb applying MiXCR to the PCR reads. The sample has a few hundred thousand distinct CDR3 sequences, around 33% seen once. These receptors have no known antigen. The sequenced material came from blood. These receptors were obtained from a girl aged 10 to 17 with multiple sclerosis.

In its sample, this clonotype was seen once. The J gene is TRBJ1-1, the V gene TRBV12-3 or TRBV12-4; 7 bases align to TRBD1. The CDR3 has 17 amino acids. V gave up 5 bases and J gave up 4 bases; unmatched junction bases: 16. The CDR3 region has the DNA TGTGCCAGCAGTAGCAGACAGGGATCAGCCAGGGTCACTGAAGCTTTCTTT. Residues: CASSSRQGSARVTEAFF.

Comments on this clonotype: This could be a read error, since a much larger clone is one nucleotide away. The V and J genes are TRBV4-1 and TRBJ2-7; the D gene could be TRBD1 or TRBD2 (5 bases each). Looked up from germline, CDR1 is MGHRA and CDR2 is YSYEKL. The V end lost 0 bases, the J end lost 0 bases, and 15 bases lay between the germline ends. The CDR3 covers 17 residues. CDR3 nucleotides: TGCGCCAGCAGCCAAGATGTAGGGAAGAGGGGCTCCTACGAGCAGTACTTC. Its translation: CASSQDVGKRGSYEQYF.

The CDR3 here is CSGPDRADGYTF. DNA of the CDR3: TGCAGCGGACCGGACAGGGCGGATGGCTACACCTTC. The chain couples TRBV29-1 to TRBJ1-2, with 8 bases aligning to TRBD1. V shed 7 bases and J 6 bases; nucleotides not matched to a gene: 7. The germline CDR1 and CDR2 sequences are SQVTM and ANQGSEA. CDR3 length: 12 residues.

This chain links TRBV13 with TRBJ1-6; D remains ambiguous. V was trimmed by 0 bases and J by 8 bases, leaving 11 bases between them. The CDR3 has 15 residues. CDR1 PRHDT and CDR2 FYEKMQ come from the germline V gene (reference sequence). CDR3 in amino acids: CASSLGALWDSPLHF. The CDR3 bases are TGTGCCAGCAGCTTAGGGGCGCTGTGGGATTCACCCCTCCACTTT. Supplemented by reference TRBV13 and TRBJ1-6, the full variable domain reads AAGVIQSPRHLIKEKRETATLKCYPIPRHDTVYWYQQGPGQDPQFLISFYEKMQSDKGSIPDRFSAQQFSDYHSELNMSSLELGDSALYFCASSLGALWDSPLHFGNGTRLTVT.

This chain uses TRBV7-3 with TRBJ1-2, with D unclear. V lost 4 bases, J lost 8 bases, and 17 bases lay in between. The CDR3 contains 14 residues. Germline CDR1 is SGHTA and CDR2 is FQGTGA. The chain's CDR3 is CASSSLARDSGYTF. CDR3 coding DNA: TGTGCCAGCAGCTCCCTTGCGCGGGATTCAGGCTACACCTTC. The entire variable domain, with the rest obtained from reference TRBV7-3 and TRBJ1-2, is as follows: GAGVSQTPSNKVTEKGKYVELRCDPISGHTALYWYRQSLGQGPEFLIYFQGTGAADDSGLPNDRFFAVRPEGSVSTLKIQRTERGDSAVYLCASSSLARDSGYTFGSGTRLTVV.

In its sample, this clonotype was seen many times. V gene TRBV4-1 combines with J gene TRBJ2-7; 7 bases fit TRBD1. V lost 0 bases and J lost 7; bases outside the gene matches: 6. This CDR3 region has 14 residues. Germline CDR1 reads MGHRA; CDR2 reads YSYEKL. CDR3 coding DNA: TGCGCCAGCAGCCAAGAAGGGGGCTTTCAAGAGCAGTACTTC. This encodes CASSQEGGFQEQYF.

CDR3 sequence (DNA): TGTGCCAGCAGCCTCGAGTGGACATTAGTGTCCGGGGAGCTGTTTTTT. Protein product: CASSLEWTLVSGELFF. The chain links TRBV7-8 to TRBJ2-2; D is possibly TRBD1 (5 bases). The CDR3 totals 16 residues. Trimming shortened V by 5 bases and J by 6 bases, and 19 bases separated the two germline ends. Germline V gives CDR1 SGHVS, CDR2 FQNEAQ.

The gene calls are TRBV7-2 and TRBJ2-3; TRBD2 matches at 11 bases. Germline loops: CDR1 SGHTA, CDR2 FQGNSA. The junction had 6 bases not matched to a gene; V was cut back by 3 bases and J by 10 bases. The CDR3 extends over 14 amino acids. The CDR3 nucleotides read TGTGCCAGCAGCTTGACTAGCGGGGCTCAGGCGCAGTATTTT. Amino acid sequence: CASSLTSGAQAQYF.

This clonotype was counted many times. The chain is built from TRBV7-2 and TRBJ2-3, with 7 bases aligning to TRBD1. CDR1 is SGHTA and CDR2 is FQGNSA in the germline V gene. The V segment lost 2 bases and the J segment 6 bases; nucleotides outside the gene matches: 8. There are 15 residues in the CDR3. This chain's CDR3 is CASSLTAGGPDTQYF. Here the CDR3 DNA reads TGTGCCAGCAGCTTAACGGCAGGGGGTCCGGATACGCAGTATTTT.

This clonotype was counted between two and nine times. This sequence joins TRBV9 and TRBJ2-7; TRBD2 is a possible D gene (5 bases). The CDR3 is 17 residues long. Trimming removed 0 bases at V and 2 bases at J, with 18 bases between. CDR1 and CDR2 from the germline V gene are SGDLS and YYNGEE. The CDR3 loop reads CASSVGPNIGMPYEQYF. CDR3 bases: TGTGCCAGCAGCGTAGGGCCAAACATCGGGATGCCCTACGAGCAGTACTTC. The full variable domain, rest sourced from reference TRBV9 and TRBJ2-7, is DSGVTQTPKHLITATGQRVTLRCSPRSGDLSVYWYQQSLDQGLQFLIQYYNGEERAKGNILERFSAQQFPDLHSELNLSSLELGDSALYFCASSVGPNIGMPYEQYFGPGTRLTVT.

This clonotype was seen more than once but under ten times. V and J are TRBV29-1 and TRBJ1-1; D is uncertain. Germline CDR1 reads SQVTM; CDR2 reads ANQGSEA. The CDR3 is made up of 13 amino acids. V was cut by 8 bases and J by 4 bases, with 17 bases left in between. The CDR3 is CSLIGVGSTEAFF. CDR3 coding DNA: TGCAGCCTGATCGGGGTCGGGAGCACTGAAGCTTTCTTT.

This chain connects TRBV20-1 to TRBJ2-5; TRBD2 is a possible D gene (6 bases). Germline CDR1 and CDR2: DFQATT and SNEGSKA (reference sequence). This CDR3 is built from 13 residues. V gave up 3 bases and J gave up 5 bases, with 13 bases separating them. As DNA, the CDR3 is TGCAGTGCTAGTGGGGACTCGAGGGAGACCCAGTACTTC. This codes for CSASGDSRETQYF.

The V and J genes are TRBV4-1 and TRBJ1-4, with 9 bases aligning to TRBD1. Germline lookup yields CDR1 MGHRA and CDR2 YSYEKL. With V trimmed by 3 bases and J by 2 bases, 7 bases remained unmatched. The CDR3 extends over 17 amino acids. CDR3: CASSQGGTGLTNEKLFF. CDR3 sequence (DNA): TGCGCCAGCAGCCAGGGTGGGACAGGGTTGACTAATGAAAAACTGTTTTTT.

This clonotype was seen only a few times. The DNA for the CDR3 is TGCAGTGCTAGAGTGGTGGGGGGACCACACAATGAGCAGTTCTTC. It is translated as CSARVVGGPHNEQFF. The genes are TRBV20-1 and TRBJ2-1; TRBD2 is a possible D gene (6 bases). V shed 1 base and J shed 5 bases, with 15 bases lying between them. The CDR3 has 15 residues. Germline V gene sequence: CDR1 DFQATT, CDR2 SNEGSKA (reference sequence).

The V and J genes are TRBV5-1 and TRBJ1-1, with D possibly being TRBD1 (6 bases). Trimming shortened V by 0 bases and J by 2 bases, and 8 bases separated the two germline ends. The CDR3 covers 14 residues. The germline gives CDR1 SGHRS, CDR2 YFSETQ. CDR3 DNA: TGCGCCAGCAGCTTGGGGGACATTAACACTGAAGCTTTCTTT. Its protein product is CASSLGDINTEAFF. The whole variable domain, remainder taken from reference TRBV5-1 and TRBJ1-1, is KAGVTQTPRYLIKTRGQQVTLSCSPISGHRSVSWYQQTPGQGLQFLFEYFSETQRNKGNFPGRFSGRQFSNSRSEMNVSTLELGDSALYLCASSLGDINTEAFFGQGTRLTVV.

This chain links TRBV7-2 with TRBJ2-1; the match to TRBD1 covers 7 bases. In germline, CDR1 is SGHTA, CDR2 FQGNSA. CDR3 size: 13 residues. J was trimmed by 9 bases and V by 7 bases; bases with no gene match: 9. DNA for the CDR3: TGTGCCAGCACCCAGGGGGTTTTAGGTGAGCAGTTCTTC. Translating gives CASTQGVLGEQFF.

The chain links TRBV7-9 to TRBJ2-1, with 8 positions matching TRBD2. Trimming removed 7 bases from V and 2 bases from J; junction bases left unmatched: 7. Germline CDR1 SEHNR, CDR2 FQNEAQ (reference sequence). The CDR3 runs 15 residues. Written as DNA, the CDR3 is TGTGCCAGCACCCCCCGGGGGGGAGCCTACAATGAGCAGTTCTTC. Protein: CASTPRGGAYNEQFF.

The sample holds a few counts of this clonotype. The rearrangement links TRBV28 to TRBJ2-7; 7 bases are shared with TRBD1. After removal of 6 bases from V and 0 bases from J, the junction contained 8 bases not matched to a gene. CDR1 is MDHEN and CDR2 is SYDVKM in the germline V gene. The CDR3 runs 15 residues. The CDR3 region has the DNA TGTGCCAGCAGAGGATATAGGACAGGCTCCTACGAGCAGTACTTC. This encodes CASRGYRTGSYEQYF.

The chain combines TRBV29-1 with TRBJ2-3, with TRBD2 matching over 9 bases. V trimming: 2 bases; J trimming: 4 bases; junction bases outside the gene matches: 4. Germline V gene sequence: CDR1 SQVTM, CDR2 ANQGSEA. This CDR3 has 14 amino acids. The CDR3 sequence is CSVETLAGSDTQYF. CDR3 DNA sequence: TGCAGCGTTGAAACCCTAGCGGGGTCAGATACGCAGTATTTT.

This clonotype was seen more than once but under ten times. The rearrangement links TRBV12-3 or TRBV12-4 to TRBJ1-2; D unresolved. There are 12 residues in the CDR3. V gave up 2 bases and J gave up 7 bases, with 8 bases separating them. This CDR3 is CASSLRSGGYTF. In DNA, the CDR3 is TGTGCCAGCAGTTTACGGTCCGGTGGCTACACCTTC.

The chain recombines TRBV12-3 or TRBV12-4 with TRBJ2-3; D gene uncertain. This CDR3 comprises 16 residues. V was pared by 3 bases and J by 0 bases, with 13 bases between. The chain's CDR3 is CASSFWAGSSTDTQYF. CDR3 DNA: TGTGCCAGCAGTTTTTGGGCAGGTTCTAGCACAGATACGCAGTATTTT.

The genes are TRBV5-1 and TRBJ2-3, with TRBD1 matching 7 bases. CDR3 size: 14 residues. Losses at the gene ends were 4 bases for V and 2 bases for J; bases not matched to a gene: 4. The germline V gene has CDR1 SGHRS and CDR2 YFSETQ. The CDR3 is CASSAGGVTDTQYF. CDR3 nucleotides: TGCGCCAGCAGCGCAGGGGGTGTCACAGATACGCAGTATTTT.

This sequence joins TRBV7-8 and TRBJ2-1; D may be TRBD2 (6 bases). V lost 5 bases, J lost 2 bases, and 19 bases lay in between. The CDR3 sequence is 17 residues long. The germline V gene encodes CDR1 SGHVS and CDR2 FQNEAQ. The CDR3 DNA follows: TGTGCCAGCAGCGATCCCCCACGGCGGGGTCCCTACAATGAGCAGTTCTTC. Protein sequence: CASSDPPRRGPYNEQFF.

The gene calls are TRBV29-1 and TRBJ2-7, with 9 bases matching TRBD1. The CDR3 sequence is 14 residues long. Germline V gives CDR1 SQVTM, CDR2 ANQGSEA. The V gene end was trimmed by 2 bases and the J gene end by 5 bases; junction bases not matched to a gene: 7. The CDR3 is CSVEKWGQGNEQYF. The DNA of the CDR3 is TGCAGCGTTGAAAAGTGGGGACAGGGAAACGAGCAGTACTTC.

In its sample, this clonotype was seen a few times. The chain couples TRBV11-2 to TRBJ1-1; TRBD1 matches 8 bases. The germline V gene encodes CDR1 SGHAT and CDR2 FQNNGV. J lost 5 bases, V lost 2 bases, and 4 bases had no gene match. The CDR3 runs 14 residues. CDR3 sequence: CASSLFTGGTEAFF. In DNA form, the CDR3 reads TGTGCCAGCAGCTTATTCACAGGGGGGACTGAAGCTTTCTTT.

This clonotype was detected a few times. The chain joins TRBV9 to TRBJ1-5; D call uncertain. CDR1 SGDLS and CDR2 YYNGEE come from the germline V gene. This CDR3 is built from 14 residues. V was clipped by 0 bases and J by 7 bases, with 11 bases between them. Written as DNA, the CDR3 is TGTGCCAGCAGCGTAGTGAGGCCAGAGCAGCCCCAGCATTTT. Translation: CASSVVRPEQPQHF.

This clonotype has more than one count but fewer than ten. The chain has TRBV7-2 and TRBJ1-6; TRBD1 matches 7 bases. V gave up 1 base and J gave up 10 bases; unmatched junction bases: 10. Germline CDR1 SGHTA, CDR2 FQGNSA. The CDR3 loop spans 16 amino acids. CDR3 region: CASSLVARGQGSPLHF. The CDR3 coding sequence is TGTGCCAGCAGCTTAGTAGCTAGGGGGCAGGGATCACCCCTCCACTTT. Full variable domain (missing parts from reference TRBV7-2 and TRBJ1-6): GAGVSQSPSNKVTEKGKDVELRCDPISGHTALYWYRQSLGQGLEFLIYFQGNSAPDKSGLPSDRFSAERTGGSVSTLTIQRTQQEDSAVYLCASSLVARGQGSPLHFGNGTRLTVT.

The chain's CDR3 is CSAHPGQGGKTQYF. In DNA form, the CDR3 reads TGCAGTGCTCATCCGGGACAGGGAGGGAAGACCCAGTACTTC. The rearrangement joins TRBV20-1 to TRBJ2-5, with 9 bases lining up with TRBD1. CDR3 length: 14 amino acids. Germline V gene data show CDR1 as DFQATT and CDR2 as SNEGSKA (reference sequence). After removal of 5 bases from V and 6 bases from J, the junction contained 10 bases not matched to a gene.

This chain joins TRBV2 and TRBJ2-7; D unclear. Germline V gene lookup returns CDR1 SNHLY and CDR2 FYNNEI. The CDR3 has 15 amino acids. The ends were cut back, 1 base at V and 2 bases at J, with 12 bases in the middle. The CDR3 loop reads CASSEGALGPYEQYF. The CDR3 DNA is TGTGCCAGCAGTGAAGGGGCCCTAGGGCCCTACGAGCAGTACTTC.

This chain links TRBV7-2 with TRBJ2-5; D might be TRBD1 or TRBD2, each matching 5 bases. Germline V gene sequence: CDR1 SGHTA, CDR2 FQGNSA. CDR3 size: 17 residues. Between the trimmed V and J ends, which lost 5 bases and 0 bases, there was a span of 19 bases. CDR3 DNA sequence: TGTGCCAGCAGCCCCCGCCGTTTGGGGGTATACCAAGAGACCCAGTACTTC. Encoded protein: CASSPRRLGVYQETQYF.

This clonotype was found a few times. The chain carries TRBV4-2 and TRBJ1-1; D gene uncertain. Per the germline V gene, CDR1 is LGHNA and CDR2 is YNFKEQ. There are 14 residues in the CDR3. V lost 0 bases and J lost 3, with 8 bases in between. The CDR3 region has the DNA TGTGCCAGCAGCCAAGATGCAGCTTACACTGAAGCTTTCTTT. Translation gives CASSQDAAYTEAFF.

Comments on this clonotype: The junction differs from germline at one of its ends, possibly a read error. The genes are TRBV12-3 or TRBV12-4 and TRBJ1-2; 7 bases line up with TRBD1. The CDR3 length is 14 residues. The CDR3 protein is CVSSLAGGGVGYTF. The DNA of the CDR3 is TGTGTCAGCAGTTTAGCAGGAGGGGGCGTTGGCTACACCTTC.